This T cell receptor beta chain was observed in a study of blood T cell repertoires in COVID-19. About the study: The cDNA or gDNA used as material had been derived from T cells, B-cell-depleted T cells, or PBMCs.

Two negative PCRs, clearance, or symptom resolution characterized the recovered Cohort 3 donors. The V gene lost 4 bases and the J gene lost 0 bases, with 12 bases spanning the gap. This CDR3 is built from 15 residues. The germline V gene has CDR1 SGHTA and CDR2 FQGNSA. Authors' analysis steps: Estimated nucleated cell counts came from reference gene primer amplification. Libraries were prepared by immunoSEQ multiplex PCR; TCRdb keeps only in-frame clonotypes and omits some of them. V, J and clone size are taken as reported in that table, and D and trimming were inferred from the DNA itself. Of approximately 400,000 clones listed, around 87% are singletons.

Source material: PBMCs or T cells enriched from blood (not recorded which). The receptor comes from a man aged 25-45 years who had recovered from COVID-19. V gene TRBV7-2 combines with J gene TRBJ1-2; D not resolved. CDR3 sequence: CASSSGWEANYGYTF. The CDR3 nucleotides are TGTGCCAGCAGCTCCGGATGGGAGGCTAACTATGGCTACACCTTC.